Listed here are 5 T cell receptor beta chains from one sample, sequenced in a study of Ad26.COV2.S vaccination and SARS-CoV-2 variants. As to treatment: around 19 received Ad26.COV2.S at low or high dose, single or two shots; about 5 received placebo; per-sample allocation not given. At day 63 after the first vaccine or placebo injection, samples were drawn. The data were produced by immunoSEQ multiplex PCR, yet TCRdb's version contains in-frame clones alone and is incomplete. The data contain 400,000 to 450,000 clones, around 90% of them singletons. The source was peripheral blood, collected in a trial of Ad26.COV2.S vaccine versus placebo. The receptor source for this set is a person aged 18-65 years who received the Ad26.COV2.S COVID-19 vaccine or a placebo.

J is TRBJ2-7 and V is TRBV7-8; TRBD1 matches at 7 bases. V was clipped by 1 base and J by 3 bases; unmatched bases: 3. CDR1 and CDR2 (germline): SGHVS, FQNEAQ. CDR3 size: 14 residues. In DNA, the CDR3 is TGTGCCAGCAGCTTAGGGGACAGACACTACGAGCAGTACTTC. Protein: CASSLGDRHYEQYF.

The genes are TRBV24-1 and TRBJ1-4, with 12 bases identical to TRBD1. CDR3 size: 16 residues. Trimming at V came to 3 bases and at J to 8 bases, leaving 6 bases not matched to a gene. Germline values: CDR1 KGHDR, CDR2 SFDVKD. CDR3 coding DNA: TGTGCCACCAGTGATGTAGGGACAGGGGGCAACGAAAAACTGTTTTTT. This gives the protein CATSDVGTGGNEKLFF.

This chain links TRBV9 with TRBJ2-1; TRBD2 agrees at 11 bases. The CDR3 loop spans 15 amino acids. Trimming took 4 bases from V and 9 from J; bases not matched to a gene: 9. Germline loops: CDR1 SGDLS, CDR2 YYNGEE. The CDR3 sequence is CASSTSSGTSGEQFF. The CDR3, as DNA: TGTGCCAGCAGCACCAGCTCCGGGACTAGCGGTGAGCAGTTCTTC.

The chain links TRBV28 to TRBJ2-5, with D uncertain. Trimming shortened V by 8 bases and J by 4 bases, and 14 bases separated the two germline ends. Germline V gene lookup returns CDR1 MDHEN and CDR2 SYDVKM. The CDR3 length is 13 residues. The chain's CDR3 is CASRKIDRETQYF. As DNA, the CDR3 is TGTGCCAGCCGGAAAATCGACCGAGAGACCCAGTACTTC.

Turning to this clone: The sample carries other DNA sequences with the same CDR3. The CDR3 nucleotides read TGCGCCAGCAGCCAAGAGGGCGGAACCGGGGAGCTGTTTTTT. As protein: CASSQEGGTGELFF. The chain employs TRBV4-1 and TRBJ2-2, with unresolved D. Between the trimmed V and J ends, which lost 0 bases and 5 bases, there was a span of 7 bases. The V gene's germline CDR1 is MGHRA and CDR2 YSYEKL. The CDR3 is 14 amino acids.